The 4 T cell receptor beta chains reported below all come from one sample, sequenced in a study of human T cells and chemical hapten exposure. TCRdb called the RACE reads again in MiXCR, with one record for every CDR3 protein. The sample lists under 200,000 distinct CDR3 sequences, around 30% occurring once. Specified time point: pre-sensitization, week 0. Treatment defined: therapeutic diphenylcyclopropenone sensitization with weekly scalp DPC. Sequenced material: whole blood, taken in connection with sensitization to the hapten diphenylcyclopropenone (DPC). The origin of the receptors is a young woman with alopecia areata. Some clones in this sample may be carry-over from other donors' samples.

J is TRBJ1-2 and V is TRBV29-1, with 8 bases identical to TRBD1. Germline-derived CDR1 and CDR2 are SQVTM and ANQGSEA. There are 14 residues in the CDR3. With 3 bases clipped from V and 2 bases from J, the junction kept 5 bases outside the gene matches. CDR3 sequence reads: CSVDPNRGNYGYTF. The CDR3 region has the DNA TGCAGCGTTGATCCCAACAGGGGGAACTATGGCTACACCTTC.

With respect to this clonotype: Germline and junction disagree at one end, which may indicate a read error. V usage is TRBV5-1 and J usage is TRBJ2-6; a weak D match, TRBD1 (5 bases). This CDR3 is 15 amino acids long. Germline CDR1 and CDR2: SGHRS and YFSETQ. For the CDR3, the DNA is TGCGGCAGCAGCCGGACACGCTCTGGGGCCAACGTCCTGACTTTC. Translating gives CGSSRTRSGANVLTF.

In DNA, the CDR3 is TGTGCCACCAGCAGAGAACAGGCTTATAATTCACCCCTCCACTTT. Its protein is CATSREQAYNSPLHF. This chain joins TRBV15 and TRBJ1-6, with TRBD1 as a possible D gene (5 bases). The CDR3 is 15 residues long. Between the trimmed V and J ends, which lost 0 bases and 4 bases, there was a span of 7 bases. Germline V gene data show CDR1 as LNHNV and CDR2 as YYDKDF (reference sequence).

The V gene is TRBV7-9, the J gene TRBJ1-6; no clear D gene. This CDR3 is 14 amino acids long. From germline, CDR1 is SEHNR and CDR2 FQNEAQ (reference sequence). Between the trimmed V and J ends, which lost 7 bases and 7 bases, there was a span of 14 bases. CDR3 sequence: CASTKTESNSPLHF. The CDR3 DNA follows: TGTGCCAGCACAAAAACGGAGAGCAATTCACCCCTCCACTTT.